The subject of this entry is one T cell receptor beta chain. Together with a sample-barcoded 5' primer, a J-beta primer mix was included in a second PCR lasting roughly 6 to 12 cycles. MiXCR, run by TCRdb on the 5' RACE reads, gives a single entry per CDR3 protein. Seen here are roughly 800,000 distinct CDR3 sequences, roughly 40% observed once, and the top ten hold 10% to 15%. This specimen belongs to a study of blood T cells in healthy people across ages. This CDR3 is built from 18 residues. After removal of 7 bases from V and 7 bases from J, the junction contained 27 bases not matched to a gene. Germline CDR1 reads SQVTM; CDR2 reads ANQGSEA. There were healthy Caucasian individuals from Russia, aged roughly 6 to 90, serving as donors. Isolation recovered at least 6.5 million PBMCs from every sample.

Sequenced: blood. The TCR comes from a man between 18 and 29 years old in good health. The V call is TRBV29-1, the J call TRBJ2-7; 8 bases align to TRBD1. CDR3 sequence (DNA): TGCAGCGCCGAACGACGTGGGATACTGGGACAGGTGGACAATGAGCAGTACTTC. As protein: CSAERRGILGQVDNEQYF.